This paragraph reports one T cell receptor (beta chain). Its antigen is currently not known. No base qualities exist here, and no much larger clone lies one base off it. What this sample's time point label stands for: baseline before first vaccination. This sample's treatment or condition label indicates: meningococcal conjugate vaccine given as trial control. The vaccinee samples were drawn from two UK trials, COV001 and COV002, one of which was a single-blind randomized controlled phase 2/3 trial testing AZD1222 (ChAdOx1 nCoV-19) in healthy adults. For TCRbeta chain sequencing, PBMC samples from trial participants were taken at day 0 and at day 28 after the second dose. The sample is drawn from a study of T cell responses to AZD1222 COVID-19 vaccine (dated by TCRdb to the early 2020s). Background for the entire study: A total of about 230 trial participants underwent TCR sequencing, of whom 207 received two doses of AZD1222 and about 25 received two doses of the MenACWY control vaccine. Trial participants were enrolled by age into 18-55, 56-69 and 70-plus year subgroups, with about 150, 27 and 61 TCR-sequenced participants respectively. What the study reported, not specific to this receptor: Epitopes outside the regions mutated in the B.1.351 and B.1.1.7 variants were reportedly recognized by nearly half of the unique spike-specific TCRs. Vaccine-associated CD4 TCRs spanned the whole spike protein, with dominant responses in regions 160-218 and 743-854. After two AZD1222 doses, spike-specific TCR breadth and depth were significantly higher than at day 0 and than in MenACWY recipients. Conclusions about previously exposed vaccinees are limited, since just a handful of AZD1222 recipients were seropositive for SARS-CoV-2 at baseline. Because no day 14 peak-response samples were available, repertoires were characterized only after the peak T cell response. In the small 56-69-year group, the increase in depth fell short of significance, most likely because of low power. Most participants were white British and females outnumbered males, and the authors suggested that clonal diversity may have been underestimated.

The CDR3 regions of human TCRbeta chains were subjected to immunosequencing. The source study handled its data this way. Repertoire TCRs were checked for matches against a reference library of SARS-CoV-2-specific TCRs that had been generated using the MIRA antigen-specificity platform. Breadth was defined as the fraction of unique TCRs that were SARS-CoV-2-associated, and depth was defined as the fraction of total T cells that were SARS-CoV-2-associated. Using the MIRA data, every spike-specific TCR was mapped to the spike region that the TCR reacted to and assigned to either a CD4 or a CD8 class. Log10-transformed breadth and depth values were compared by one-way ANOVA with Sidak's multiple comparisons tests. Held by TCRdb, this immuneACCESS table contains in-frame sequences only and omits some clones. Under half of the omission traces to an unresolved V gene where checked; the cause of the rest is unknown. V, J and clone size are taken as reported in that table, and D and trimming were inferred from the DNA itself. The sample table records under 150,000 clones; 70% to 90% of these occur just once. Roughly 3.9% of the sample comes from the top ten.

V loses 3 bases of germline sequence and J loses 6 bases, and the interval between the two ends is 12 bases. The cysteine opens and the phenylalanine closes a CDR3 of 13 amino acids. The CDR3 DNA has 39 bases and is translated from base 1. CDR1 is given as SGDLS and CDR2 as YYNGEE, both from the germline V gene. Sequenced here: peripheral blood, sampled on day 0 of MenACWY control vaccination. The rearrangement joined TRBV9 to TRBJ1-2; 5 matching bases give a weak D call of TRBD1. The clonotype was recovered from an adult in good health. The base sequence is TGTGCCAGCAGCGAGGGGTGGAAGGATGGCTACACCTTC. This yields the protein CASSEGWKDGYTF. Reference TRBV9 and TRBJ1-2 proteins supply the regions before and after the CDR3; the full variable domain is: DSGVTQTPKHLITATGQRVTLRCSPRSGDLSVYWYQQSLDQGLQFLIQYYNGEERAKGNILERFSAQQFPDLHSELNLSSLELGDSALYFCASSEGWKDGYTFGSGTRLTVV.